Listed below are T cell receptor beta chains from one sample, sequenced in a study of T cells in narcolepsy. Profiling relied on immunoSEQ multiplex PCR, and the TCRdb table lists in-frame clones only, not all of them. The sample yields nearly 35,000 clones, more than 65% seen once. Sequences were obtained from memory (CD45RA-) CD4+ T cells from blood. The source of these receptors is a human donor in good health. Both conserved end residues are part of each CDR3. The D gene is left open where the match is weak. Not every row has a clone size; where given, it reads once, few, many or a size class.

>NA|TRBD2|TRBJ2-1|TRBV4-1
CASSQGKASGRALNEQFF
TGCGCCAGCAGCCAGGGGAAAGCTAGCGGGAGGGCCTTAAATGAGCAGTTCTTC
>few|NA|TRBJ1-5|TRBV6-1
CASSEAGHSNQPQHF
TGTGCCAGCAGTGAAGCGGGACATAGCAATCAGCCCCAGCATTTT
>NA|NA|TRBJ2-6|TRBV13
CASSPPVGANSGANVLTF
TGTGCCAGCAGCCCCCCGGTAGGGGCGAACTCTGGGGCCAACGTCCTGACTTTC
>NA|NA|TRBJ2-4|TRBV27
CASSFEGGAGVAKNIQYF
TGTGCCAGCAGTTTCGAGGGGGGGGCAGGCGTCGCCAAAAACATTCAGTACTTC
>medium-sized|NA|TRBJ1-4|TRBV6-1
CASSASGQINEKLFF
TGTGCCAGCAGCGCCTCCGGACAGATTAATGAAAAACTGTTTTTT
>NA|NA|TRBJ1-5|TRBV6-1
CASREWQRDQPQHF
TGTGCCAGCAGGGAATGGCAGAGGGATCAGCCCCAGCATTTT
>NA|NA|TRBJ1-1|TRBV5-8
CASSLKEVGAFF
TGTGCCAGCAGCTTGAAGGAGGTGGGAGCTTTCTTT
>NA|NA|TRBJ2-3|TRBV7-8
CASHTGNVISTDTQYF
TGTGCCAGCCATACGGGGAACGTTATTAGCACAGATACGCAGTATTTT
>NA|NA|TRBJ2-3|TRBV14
CASSPAGGAMRQYF
TGTGCCAGCAGCCCCGCGGGTGGAGCGATGAGGCAGTATTTT
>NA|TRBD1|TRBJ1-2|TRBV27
CASSGPGQGSYGYTF
TGTGCCAGCAGCGGACCGGGACAGGGGAGCTATGGCTACACCTTC